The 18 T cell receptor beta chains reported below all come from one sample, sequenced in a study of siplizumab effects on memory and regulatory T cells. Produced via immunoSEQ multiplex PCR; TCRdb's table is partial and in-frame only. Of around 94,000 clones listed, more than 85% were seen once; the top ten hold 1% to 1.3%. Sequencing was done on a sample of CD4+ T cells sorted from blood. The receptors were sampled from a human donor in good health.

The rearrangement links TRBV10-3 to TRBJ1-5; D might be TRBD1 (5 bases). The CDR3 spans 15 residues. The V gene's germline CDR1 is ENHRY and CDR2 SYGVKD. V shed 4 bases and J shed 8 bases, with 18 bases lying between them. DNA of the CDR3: TGTGCCATCAGTGTGGGGTACAGGTATTATAAGCCCCAGCATTTT. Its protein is CAISVGYRYYKPQHF.

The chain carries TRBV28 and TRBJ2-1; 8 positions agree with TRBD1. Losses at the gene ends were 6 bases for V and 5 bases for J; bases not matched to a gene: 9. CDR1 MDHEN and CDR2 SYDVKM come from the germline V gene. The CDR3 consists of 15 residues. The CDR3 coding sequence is TGTGCCAGCAGACCGGGACAGGTATTTAACAATGAGCAGTTCTTC. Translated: CASRPGQVFNNEQFF.

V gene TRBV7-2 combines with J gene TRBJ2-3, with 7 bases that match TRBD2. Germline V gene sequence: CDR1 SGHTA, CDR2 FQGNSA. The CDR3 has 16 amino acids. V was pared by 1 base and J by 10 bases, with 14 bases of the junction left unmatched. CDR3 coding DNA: TGTGCCAGCAGCTTAGGGTCACGGACTAGTTCGGCTCCGCAGTATTTT. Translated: CASSLGSRTSSAPQYF.

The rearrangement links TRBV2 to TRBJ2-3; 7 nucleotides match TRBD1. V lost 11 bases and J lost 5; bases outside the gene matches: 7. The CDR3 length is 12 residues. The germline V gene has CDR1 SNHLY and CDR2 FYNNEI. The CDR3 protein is CAGSQGRDTQYF. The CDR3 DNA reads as TGTGCCGGCTCACAGGGGAGAGATACGCAGTATTTT.

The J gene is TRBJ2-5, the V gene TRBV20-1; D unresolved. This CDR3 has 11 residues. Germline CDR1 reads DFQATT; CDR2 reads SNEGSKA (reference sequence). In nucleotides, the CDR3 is TGCAGCAAGAAGTGGCTAGAGACCCAGTACTTC. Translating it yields CSKKWLETQYF.

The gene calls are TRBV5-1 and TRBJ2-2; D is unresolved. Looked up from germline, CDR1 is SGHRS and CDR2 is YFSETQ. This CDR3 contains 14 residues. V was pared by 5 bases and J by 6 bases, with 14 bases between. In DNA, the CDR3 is TGCGCCAGCAGAATGGCCCTAGGGTCCGGGGAGCTGTTTTTT. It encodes CASRMALGSGELFF.

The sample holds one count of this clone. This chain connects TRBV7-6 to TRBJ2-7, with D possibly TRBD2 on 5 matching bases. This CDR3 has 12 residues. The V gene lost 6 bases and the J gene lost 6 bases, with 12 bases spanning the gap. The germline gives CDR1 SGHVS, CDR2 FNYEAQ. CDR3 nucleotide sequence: TGTGCCAGCAGTAAGTTTGGAGGCGAGCAGTACTTC. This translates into CASSKFGGEQYF.

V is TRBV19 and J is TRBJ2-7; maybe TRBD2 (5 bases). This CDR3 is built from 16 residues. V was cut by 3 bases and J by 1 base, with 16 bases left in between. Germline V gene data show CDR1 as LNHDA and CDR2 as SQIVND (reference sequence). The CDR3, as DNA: TGTGCCAGTAGTATTAATAAGACTACCCCTTCCTACGAGCAGTACTTC. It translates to CASSINKTTPSYEQYF.

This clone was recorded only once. In DNA form, the CDR3 reads TGTGCCAGCAGCTTAACGGGGGGCGCCTACGAGCAGTACTTC. Its protein is CASSLTGGAYEQYF. The rearrangement joins TRBV7-2 to TRBJ2-7; possible D gene TRBD2, 7 bases. The V end was cut by 2 bases, the J end by 2 bases, with 10 bases between. Germline V gene data show CDR1 as SGHTA and CDR2 as FQGNSA. This CDR3 is built from 14 residues.

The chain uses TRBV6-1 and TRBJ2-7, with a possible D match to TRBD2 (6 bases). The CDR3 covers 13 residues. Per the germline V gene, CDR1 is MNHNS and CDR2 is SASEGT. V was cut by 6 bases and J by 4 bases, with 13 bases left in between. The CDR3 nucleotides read TGTGCCAGCAGGCGACTAGGACGGTACGAGCAGTACTTC. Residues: CASRRLGRYEQYF.

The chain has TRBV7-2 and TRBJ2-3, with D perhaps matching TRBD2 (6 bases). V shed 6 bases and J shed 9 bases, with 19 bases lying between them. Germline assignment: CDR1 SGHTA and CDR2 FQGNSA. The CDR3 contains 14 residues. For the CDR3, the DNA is TGTGCCAGCAGGAATGCGGGACTTGCGTCAACGCAGTATTTT. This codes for CASRNAGLASTQYF.

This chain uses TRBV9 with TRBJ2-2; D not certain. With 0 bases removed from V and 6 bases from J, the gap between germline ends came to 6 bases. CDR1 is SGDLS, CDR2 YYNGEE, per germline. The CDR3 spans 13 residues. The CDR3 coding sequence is TGTGCCAGCAGCGTAGCAGTTTCCGGGGAGCTGTTTTTT. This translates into CASSVAVSGELFF.

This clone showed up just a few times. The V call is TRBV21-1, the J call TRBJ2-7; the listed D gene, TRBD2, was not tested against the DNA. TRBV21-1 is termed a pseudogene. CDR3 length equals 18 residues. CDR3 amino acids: CASSKSIGSSGSSYEQYF. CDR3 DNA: TGTGCCAGCAGCAAATCGATTGGGAGTTCGGGGAGCTCCTACGAGCAGTACTTC.

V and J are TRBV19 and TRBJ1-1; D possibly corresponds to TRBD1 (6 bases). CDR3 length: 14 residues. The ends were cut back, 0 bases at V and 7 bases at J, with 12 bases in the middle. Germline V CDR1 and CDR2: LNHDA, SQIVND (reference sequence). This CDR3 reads CASSIEAGGGEAFF. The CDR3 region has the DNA TGTGCCAGTAGTATAGAGGCCGGGGGCGGTGAAGCTTTCTTT.

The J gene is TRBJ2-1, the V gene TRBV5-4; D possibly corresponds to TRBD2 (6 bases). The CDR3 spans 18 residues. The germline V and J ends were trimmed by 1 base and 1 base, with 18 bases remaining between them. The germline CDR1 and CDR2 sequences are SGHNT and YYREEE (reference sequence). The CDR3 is CASSLSTSRIRSYNEQFF. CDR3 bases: TGTGCCAGCAGCTTGTCAACTAGCCGAATACGTTCCTACAATGAGCAGTTCTTC.

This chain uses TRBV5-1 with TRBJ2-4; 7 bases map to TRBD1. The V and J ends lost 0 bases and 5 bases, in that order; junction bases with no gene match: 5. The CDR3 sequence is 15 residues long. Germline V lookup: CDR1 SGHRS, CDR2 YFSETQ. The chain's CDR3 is CASSLEGQFQNIQYF. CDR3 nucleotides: TGCGCCAGCAGCTTGGAGGGACAGTTTCAAAACATTCAGTACTTC.

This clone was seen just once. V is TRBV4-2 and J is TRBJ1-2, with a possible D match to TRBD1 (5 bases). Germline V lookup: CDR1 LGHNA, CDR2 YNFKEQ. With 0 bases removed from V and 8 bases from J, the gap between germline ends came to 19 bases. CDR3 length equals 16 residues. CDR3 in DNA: TGTGCCAGCAGCCAAGAGGTCAGGGTATCAGGAGGGGGCTACACCTTC. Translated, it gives CASSQEVRVSGGGYTF.

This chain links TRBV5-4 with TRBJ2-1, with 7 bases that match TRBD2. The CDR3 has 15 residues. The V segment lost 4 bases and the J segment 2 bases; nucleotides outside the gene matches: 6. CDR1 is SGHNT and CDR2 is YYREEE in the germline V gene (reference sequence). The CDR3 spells CASSPVGLAYNEQFF. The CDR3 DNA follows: TGTGCCAGCAGCCCCGTCGGACTAGCCTACAATGAGCAGTTCTTC.